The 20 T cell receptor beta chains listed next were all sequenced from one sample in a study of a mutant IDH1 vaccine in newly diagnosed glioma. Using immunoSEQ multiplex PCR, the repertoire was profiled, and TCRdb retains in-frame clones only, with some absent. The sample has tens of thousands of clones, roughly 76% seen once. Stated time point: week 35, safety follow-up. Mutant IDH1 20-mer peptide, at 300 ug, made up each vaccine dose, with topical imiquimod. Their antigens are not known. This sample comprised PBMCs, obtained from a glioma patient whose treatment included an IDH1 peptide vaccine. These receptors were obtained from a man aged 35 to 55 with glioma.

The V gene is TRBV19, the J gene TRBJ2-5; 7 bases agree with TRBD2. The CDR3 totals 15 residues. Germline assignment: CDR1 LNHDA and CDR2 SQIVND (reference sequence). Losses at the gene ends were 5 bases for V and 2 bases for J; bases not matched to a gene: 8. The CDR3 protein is CASSARTRKQETQYF. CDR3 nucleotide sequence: TGTGCCAGTAGTGCTCGGACTAGAAAACAAGAGACCCAGTACTTC.

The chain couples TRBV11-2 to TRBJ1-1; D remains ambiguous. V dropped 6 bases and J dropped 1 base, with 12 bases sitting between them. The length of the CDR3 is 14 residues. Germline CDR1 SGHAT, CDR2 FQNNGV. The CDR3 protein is CASRNSGGNTEAFF. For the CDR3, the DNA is TGTGCCAGCAGAAATTCAGGCGGGAACACTGAAGCTTTCTTT.

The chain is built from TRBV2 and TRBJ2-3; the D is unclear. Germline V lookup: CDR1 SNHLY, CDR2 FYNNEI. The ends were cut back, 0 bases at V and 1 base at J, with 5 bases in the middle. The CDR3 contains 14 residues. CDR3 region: CASSEARRTDTQYF. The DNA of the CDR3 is TGTGCCAGCAGTGAAGCAAGACGCACAGATACGCAGTATTTT.

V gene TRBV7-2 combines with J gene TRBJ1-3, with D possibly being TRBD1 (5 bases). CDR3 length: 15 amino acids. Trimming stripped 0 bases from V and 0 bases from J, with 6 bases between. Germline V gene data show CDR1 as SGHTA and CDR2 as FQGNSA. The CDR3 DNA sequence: TGTGCCAGCAGCTTAGCGGGGGACTCTGGAAACACCATATATTTT. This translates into CASSLAGDSGNTIYF.

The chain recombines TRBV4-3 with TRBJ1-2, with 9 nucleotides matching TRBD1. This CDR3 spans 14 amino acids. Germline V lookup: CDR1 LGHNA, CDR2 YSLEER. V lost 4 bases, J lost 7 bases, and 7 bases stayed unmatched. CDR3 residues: CASSPGQGYRGYTF. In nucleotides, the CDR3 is TGCGCCAGCAGCCCGGGACAGGGTTATCGTGGCTACACCTTC.

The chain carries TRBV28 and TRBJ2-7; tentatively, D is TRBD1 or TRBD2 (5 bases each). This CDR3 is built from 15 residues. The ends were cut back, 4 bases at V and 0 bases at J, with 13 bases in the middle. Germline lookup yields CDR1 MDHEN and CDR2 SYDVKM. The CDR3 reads CASSSGASSSYEQYF. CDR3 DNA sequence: TGTGCCAGCAGTTCCGGGGCGAGTAGCTCCTACGAGCAGTACTTC.

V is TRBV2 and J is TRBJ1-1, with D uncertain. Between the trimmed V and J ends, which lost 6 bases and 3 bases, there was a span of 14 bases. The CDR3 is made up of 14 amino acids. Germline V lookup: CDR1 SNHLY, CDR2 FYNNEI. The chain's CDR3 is CASSPNPADTEAFF. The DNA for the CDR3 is TGTGCCAGCAGCCCTAACCCGGCGGACACTGAAGCTTTCTTT. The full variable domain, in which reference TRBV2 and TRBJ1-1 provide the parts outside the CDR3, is EPEVTQTPSHQVTQMGQEVILRCVPISNHLYFYWYRQILGQKVEFLVSFYNNEISEKSEIFDDQFSVERPDGSNFTLKIRSTKLEDSAMYFCASSPNPADTEAFFGQGTRLTVV.

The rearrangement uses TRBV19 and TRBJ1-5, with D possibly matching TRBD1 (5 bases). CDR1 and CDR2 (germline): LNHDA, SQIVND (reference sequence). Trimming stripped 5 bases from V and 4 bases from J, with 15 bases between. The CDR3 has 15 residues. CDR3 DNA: TGTGCCAGTAGTCTCCGGCGGGGCACAAATCAGCCCCAGCATTTT. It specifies CASSLRRGTNQPQHF.

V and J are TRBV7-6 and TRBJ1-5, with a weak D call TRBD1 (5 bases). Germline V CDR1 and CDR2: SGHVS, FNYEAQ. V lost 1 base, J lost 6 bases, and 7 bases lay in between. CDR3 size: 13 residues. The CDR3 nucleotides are TGTGCCAGCAGCTTAGGGGGGGGTCAGCCCCAGCATTTT. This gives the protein CASSLGGGQPQHF.

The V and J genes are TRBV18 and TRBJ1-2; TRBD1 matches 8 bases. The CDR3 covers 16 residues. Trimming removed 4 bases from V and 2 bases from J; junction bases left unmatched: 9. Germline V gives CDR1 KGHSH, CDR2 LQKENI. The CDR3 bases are TGTGCCAGCTCACGGGACTGGGACAGGACCAACTATGGCTACACCTTC. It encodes CASSRDWDRTNYGYTF.

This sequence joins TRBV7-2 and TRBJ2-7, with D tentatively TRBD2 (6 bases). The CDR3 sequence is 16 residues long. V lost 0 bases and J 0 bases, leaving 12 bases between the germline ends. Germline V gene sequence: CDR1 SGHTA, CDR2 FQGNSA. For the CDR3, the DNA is TGTGCCAGCAGCTTAGCGGTCGGGGGTCCCTCCTACGAGCAGTACTTC. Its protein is CASSLAVGGPSYEQYF.

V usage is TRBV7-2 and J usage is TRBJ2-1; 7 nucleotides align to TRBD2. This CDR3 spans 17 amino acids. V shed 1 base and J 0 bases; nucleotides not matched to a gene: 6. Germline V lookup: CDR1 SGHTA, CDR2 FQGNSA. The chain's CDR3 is CASSLGLAVSSYNEQFF. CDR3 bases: TGTGCCAGCAGCTTAGGGCTAGCGGTGAGCTCCTACAATGAGCAGTTCTTC.

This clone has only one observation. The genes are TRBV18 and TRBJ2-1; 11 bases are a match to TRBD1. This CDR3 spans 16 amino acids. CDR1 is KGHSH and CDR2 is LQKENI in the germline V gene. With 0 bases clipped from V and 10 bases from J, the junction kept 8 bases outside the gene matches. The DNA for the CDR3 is TGTGCCAGCTCACCACCAGGGACAGGGGGGAATAAGGAGCAGTTCTTC. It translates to CASSPPGTGGNKEQFF.

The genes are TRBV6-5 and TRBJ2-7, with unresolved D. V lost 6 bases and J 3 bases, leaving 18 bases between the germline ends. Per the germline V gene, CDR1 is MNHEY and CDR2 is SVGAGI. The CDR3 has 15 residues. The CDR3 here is CASRIQSQSRYEQYF. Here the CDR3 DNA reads TGTGCCAGCAGAATACAAAGTCAGTCCCGCTACGAGCAGTACTTC.

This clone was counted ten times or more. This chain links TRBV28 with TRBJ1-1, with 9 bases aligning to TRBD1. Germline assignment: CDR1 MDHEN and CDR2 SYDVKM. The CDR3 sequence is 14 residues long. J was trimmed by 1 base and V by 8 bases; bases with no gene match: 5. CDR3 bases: TGTGCCAGCCAACAGGGGGCGGGGAACACTGAAGCTTTCTTT. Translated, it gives CASQQGAGNTEAFF.

In DNA, the CDR3 is TGTGCCAGCAGCTCCCCCCACAGGGAGCAGTACTTC. Amino acid sequence: CASSSPHREQYF. The rearrangement joins TRBV7-2 to TRBJ2-7; TRBD1 might be the D (5 bases). Germline values: CDR1 SGHTA, CDR2 FQGNSA. The CDR3 is 12 residues long. Deletions cut 4 bases from V and 7 bases from J, with 11 bases between.

Here the CDR3 DNA reads TGCGCCAGCAGCTTGAGTGTGACATATACTGAAGCTTTCTTT. Amino acid sequence: CASSLSVTYTEAFF. The gene calls are TRBV5-1 and TRBJ1-1; no clear D gene. The CDR3 totals 14 residues. Germline values: CDR1 SGHRS, CDR2 YFSETQ. V was shortened by 1 base and J by 5 bases, with 12 bases between the two germline ends.

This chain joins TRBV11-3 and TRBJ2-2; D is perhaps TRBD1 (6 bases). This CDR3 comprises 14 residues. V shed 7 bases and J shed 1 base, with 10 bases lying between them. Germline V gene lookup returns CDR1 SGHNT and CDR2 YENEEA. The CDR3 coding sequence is TGTGCCAGCACCAAGGGACAGAACACCGGGGAGCTGTTTTTT. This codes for CASTKGQNTGELFF. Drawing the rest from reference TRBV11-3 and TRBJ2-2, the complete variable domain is EAGVVQSPRYKIIEKKQPVAFWCNPISGHNTLYWYLQNLGQGPELLIRYENEEAVDDSQLPKDRFSAERLKGVDSTLKIQPAELGDSAVYLCASTKGQNTGELFFGEGSRLTVL.

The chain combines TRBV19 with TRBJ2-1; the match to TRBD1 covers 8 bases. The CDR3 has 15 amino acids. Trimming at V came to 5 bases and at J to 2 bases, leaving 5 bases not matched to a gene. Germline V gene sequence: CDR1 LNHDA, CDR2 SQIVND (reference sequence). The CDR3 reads CASSFDRGAYNEQFF. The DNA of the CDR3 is TGTGCCAGTAGTTTCGACAGGGGCGCCTACAATGAGCAGTTCTTC.

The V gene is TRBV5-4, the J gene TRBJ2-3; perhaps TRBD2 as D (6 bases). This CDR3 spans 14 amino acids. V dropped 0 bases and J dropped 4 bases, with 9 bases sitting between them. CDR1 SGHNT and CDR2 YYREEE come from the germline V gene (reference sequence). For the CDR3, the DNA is TGTGCCAGCAGCTTGGAACTAGCTCCAGATACGCAGTATTTT. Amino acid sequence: CASSLELAPDTQYF.